The 20 T cell receptor beta chains below all came from one sample that was sequenced in a study of human T cells and chemical hapten exposure. Sample time point: patch test 2, 6 weeks after DPC sensitization. Specified treatment: therapeutic diphenylcyclopropenone sensitization with weekly scalp DPC. TCRdb analysed the RACE reads with MiXCR anew, one entry per CDR3 protein. The data show hundreds of thousands of distinct CDR3 sequences, with about 6% seen just once and more than 5.5% held by the top ten. The sample here was whole blood, taken in connection with sensitization to the hapten diphenylcyclopropenone (DPC). These receptors originate from a woman under 30 with alopecia areata. Some clones in this sample may be carry-over from other donors' samples.

The chain employs TRBV2 and TRBJ2-6, with 12 bases aligning to TRBD1. Germline V gene sequence: CDR1 SNHLY, CDR2 FYNNEI. This CDR3 has 15 amino acids. The V segment lost 6 bases and the J segment 7 bases; nucleotides outside the gene matches: 4. CDR3 amino acids: CASRRDRGQANVLTF. In DNA, the CDR3 is TGTGCCAGCAGGAGGGACAGGGGGCAAGCCAACGTCCTGACTTTC.

This clonotype has a handful of counts. This CDR3 reads CASRGRDKDEQFF. The DNA for the CDR3 is TGTGCCAGCAGAGGGCGAGATAAAGATGAGCAGTTCTTC. The chain has TRBV11-2 and TRBJ2-1; D ambiguous. CDR1 is SGHAT and CDR2 is FQNNGV in the germline V gene. V was clipped by 6 bases and J by 8 bases, with 14 bases between them. CDR3 length: 13 amino acids.

This clonotype was seen many times. The gene calls are TRBV6-1 and TRBJ2-3, with D maybe TRBD1 (6 bases). Per germline, CDR1 MNHNS and CDR2 SASEGT. CDR3 size: 15 residues. The ends were cut back, 4 bases at V and 1 base at J, with 12 bases in the middle. CDR3 in amino acids: CASSGEGEGTDTQYF. In DNA form, the CDR3 reads TGTGCCAGCAGTGGAGAGGGGGAAGGCACAGATACGCAGTATTTT.

This clonotype showed up many times. The chain recombines TRBV27 with TRBJ1-4; 7 bases are a match to TRBD1. The CDR3 runs to 18 residues. After removal of 4 bases from V and 0 bases from J, the junction contained 11 bases not matched to a gene. The germline V gene encodes CDR1 MNHEY and CDR2 SMNVEV (reference sequence). The CDR3 sequence is CASSSRTGGPATNEKLFF. The CDR3 DNA reads as TGTGCCAGCAGTTCCAGGACAGGCGGCCCCGCAACTAATGAAAAACTGTTTTTT.

This clonotype came up many times. The chain uses TRBV12-3 or TRBV12-4 and TRBJ1-1; 8 nucleotides match TRBD1. Unmatched junction bases numbered 8, after V lost 6 bases and J lost 2 bases. CDR3 length: 15 residues. The CDR3 here is CASRVQGVSNTEAFF. CDR3 DNA: TGTGCCAGCAGGGTACAGGGGGTCTCCAACACTGAAGCTTTCTTT.

The chain combines TRBV28 with TRBJ2-4, with D maybe TRBD1 (6 bases). The CDR3 loop spans 14 amino acids. Germline CDR1 MDHEN, CDR2 SYDVKM. Between the trimmed V and J ends, which lost 2 bases and 7 bases, there was a span of 12 bases. CDR3 coding DNA: TGTGCCAGCAGTTTACCCAACAGGGATAACATTCAGTACTTC. Protein: CASSLPNRDNIQYF. Based on the CDR3 plus reference TRBV28 and TRBJ2-4, the full variable domain is DVKVTQSSRYLVKRTGEKVFLECVQDMDHENMFWYRQDPGLGLRLIYFSYDVKMKEKGDIPEGYSVSREKKERFSLILESASTNQTSMYLCASSLPNRDNIQYFGAGTRLSVL.

The sample holds many counts of this clonotype. The rearrangement links TRBV18 to TRBJ1-1, with TRBD1 matching 8 bases. With 3 bases clipped from V and 1 base from J, the junction kept 7 bases outside the gene matches. Germline V gene data show CDR1 as KGHSH and CDR2 as LQKENI. The CDR3 has 16 residues. The CDR3 region has the DNA TGTGCCAGCTCACCGATGATGACAGGGGAGAACACTGAAGCTTTCTTT. Its translation: CASSPMMTGENTEAFF. Combining the CDR3 with reference TRBV18 and TRBJ1-1 gives the whole variable domain NAGVMQNPRHLVRRRGQEARLRCSPMKGHSHVYWYRQLPEEGLKFMVYLQKENIIDESGMPKERFSAEFPKEGPSILRIQQVVRGDSAAYFCASSPMMTGENTEAFFGQGTRLTVV.

In this sample, this clonotype turned up once. A read error may account for a junction end that differs from germline. The V call is TRBV2, the J call TRBJ2-1; D is unclear. The CDR3 has 11 amino acids. CDR1 SNHLY and CDR2 FYNNEI come from the germline V gene. The CDR3 region is CTSSWHNEQFF. Written as DNA, the CDR3 is TGTACCAGCAGCTGGCACAATGAGCAGTTCTTC.

This clonotype was recorded a few times. The V and J genes are TRBV6-5 and TRBJ2-3; 7 nucleotides line up with TRBD1. Per the germline V gene, CDR1 is MNHEY and CDR2 is SVGAGI. Losses at the gene ends were 7 bases for V and 1 base for J; bases not matched to a gene: 5. This CDR3 spans 14 amino acids. The CDR3 is CASKSGQGTDTQYF. The CDR3 coding sequence is TGTGCCAGCAAGTCCGGACAGGGCACAGATACGCAGTATTTT.

This clonotype showed up many times. The J gene is TRBJ1-2, the V gene TRBV5-1, with 7 bases that match TRBD1. Germline trimming cut 3 bases from V and 0 bases from J; bases unmatched to any gene: 11. The germline CDR1 and CDR2 sequences are SGHRS and YFSETQ. There are 17 residues in the CDR3. In DNA, the CDR3 is TGCGCCAGCAGCTCCGCCCTAACAGGGGAGACTAACTATGGCTACACCTTC. Translated: CASSSALTGETNYGYTF.

This clonotype has a count of ten or more. The chain is built from TRBV10-3 and TRBJ2-1; no definite D call. CDR3 size: 13 residues. The V end was cut by 5 bases, the J end by 7 bases, with 12 bases between. Germline V gene sequence: CDR1 ENHRY, CDR2 SYGVKD. CDR3 in amino acids: CAISSPNRNEQFF. CDR3 nucleotide sequence: TGTGCCATCAGTTCTCCCAATCGGAATGAGCAGTTCTTC.

This clonotype was observed many times. This chain connects TRBV3-1 to TRBJ1-1; D call uncertain. Trimming cost V 5 bases and J 5 bases, with 9 bases left between them. This CDR3 is 12 amino acids long. Germline CDR1 is LGHDT and CDR2 is YNNKEL (reference sequence). The CDR3, as DNA: TGTGCCAGCAGCTGGCCTGGGACTGAAGCTTTCTTT. Protein sequence: CASSWPGTEAFF.

The chain couples TRBV7-9 to TRBJ2-2; the match to TRBD2 covers 7 bases. Germline V gene lookup returns CDR1 SEHNR and CDR2 FQNEAQ (reference sequence). The CDR3 loop spans 13 amino acids. The CDR3 sequence is CAISGPNTGELFF. In nucleotides, the CDR3 is TGTGCTATTAGCGGGCCGAACACCGGGGAGCTGTTTTTT.

This clonotype was counted ten times or more. The CDR3 nucleotides are TGCGCCAGCAGCCGAAACTCACTAGCGGGGGCCCCCCGAAGCACAGATACGCAGTATTTT. Protein: CASSRNSLAGAPRSTDTQYF. This sequence joins TRBV4-1 and TRBJ2-3, with 11 bases that match TRBD2. CDR1 is MGHRA and CDR2 is YSYEKL in the germline V gene. Germline trimming cut 4 bases from V and 0 bases from J; bases unmatched to any gene: 15. This CDR3 has 20 residues.

The chain links TRBV12-3 or TRBV12-4 to TRBJ1-5; D remains ambiguous. CDR3 size: 15 residues. Trimming took 2 bases from V and 0 from J, leaving 8 bases between them. As DNA, the CDR3 is TGTGCCAGCAGTTTAAGCGGGGATAGCAATCAGCCCCAGCATTTT. Translated: CASSLSGDSNQPQHF.

This chain uses TRBV2 with TRBJ2-7; TRBD1 matches at 7 bases. Germline CDR1 is SNHLY and CDR2 is FYNNEI. This CDR3 spans 15 amino acids. The ends lost 6 bases at V and 2 bases at J; junction bases unmatched: 10. The CDR3 bases are TGTGCCAGCAGGGACCGACAGGGATTCACCTACGAGCAGTACTTC. It is translated as CASRDRQGFTYEQYF.

The table lists this clonotype with a few counts. This rearrangement joins TRBV6-5 to TRBJ2-3, with TRBD2 matching over 13 bases. The CDR3 extends over 17 amino acids. In germline, CDR1 is MNHEY, CDR2 SVGAGI. V was pared by 0 bases and J by 3 bases, with 3 bases of the junction left unmatched. The CDR3 DNA reads TGTGCCAGCAGTTACTCTAGACTAGCGGGGGGTACAGATACGCAGTATTTT. This codes for CASSYSRLAGGTDTQYF.

This clonotype came up a few times. This chain joins TRBV5-6 and TRBJ2-3, with 11 nucleotides matching TRBD2. The germline V gene has CDR1 SGHDT and CDR2 YYEEEE. Germline trimming cut 4 bases from V and 2 bases from J; bases unmatched to any gene: 6. The CDR3 sequence is 16 residues long. The CDR3 sequence is CASSPGLAVVTDTQYF. The CDR3 nucleotides are TGTGCCAGCAGCCCGGGACTAGCGGTGGTCACAGATACGCAGTATTTT.

The gene calls are TRBV20-1 and TRBJ2-7; 8 bases agree with TRBD2. Germline trimming cut 1 base from V and 5 bases from J; bases unmatched to any gene: 7. The germline CDR1 and CDR2 sequences are DFQATT and SNEGSKA (reference sequence). The CDR3 spans 14 residues. CDR3 DNA: TGCAGTGCTAGAGCGGACGGGGGGGCCAACGAGCAGTACTTC. Protein product: CSARADGGANEQYF.

V gene TRBV20-1 combines with J gene TRBJ2-7; TRBD2 agrees at 10 bases. Germline trimming cut 6 bases from V and 1 base from J; bases unmatched to any gene: 6. The CDR3 contains 14 residues. In germline, CDR1 is DFQATT, CDR2 SNEGSKA (reference sequence). The CDR3 DNA reads TGCAGTGCCTACCTAGCGGGGGCATCCTACGAGCAGTACTTC. This encodes CSAYLAGASYEQYF.